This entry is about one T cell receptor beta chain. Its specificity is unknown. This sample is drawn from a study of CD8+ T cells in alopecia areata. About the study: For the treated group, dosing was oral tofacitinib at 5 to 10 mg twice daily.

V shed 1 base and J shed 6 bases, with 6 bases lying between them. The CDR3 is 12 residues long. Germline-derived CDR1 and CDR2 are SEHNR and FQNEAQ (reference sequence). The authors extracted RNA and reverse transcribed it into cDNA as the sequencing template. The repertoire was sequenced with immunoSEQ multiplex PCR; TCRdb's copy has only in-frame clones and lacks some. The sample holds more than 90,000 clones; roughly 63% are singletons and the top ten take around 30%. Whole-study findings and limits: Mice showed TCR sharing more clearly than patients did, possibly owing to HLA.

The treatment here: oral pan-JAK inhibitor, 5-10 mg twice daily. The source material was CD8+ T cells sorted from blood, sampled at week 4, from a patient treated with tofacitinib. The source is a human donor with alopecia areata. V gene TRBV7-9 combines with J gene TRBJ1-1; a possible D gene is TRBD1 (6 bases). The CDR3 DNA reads TGTGCCAGCAGCTTAGGACAGGCTGAAGCTTTCTTT. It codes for CASSLGQAEAFF.